The 32 T cell receptor beta chains below all came from one sample that was sequenced in a study of technical replicates of blood from a few donors. The repertoire was sequenced with immunoSEQ multiplex PCR; TCRdb's copy has only in-frame clones and lacks some. The sample includes 99,000 or so clones, 95% of them seen just once. Sequencing was carried out using T cells isolated from PBMCs. These receptors came from a human donor in good health.

CDR3 bases: TGTGCCAGCAGCTTAGTTATTCGAGGGAGGGGGACAGATACGCAGTATTTT. Translating gives CASSLVIRGRGTDTQYF. This chain uses TRBV7-9 with TRBJ2-3; D possibly corresponds to TRBD2 (7 bases). Per the germline V gene, CDR1 is SEHNR and CDR2 is FQNEAQ (reference sequence). Trimming stripped 1 base from V and 3 bases from J, with 17 bases between. The CDR3 totals 17 residues.

V is TRBV6-5 and J is TRBJ1-2; maybe TRBD1 (6 bases). The CDR3 loop spans 13 amino acids. CDR1 and CDR2 (germline): MNHEY, SVGAGI. The V end lost 2 bases, the J end lost 13 bases, and 17 bases lay between the germline ends. The CDR3 DNA follows: TGTGCCAGCAGTTACGCGTCAACAGGGTCCTTCACCTTC. It yields the protein CASSYASTGSFTF.

V is TRBV7-9 and J is TRBJ2-1; D is uncertain. CDR1 SEHNR and CDR2 FQNEAQ come from the germline V gene (reference sequence). The CDR3 is 14 residues long. V was cut by 0 bases and J by 4 bases, with 7 bases left in between. CDR3 amino acids: CASSLADQYNEQFF. Here the CDR3 DNA reads TGTGCCAGCAGCTTAGCTGATCAGTACAATGAGCAGTTCTTC.

The V gene is TRBV4-2, the J gene TRBJ1-3, with TRBD1 as a possible D gene (6 bases). Trimming cost V 1 base and J 7 bases, with 14 bases left between them. Looked up from germline, CDR1 is LGHNA and CDR2 is YNFKEQ. This CDR3 is built from 15 residues. The CDR3 DNA is TGTGCCAGCAGCCAAGGTGCAGGGACACGGAACACCATATATTTT. This sequence encodes CASSQGAGTRNTIYF.

The rearrangement links TRBV5-1 to TRBJ2-5; TRBD1 aligns across 10 bases. The germline V gene has CDR1 SGHRS and CDR2 YFSETQ. The length of the CDR3 is 16 residues. The junction had 10 bases not matched to a gene; V was cut back by 6 bases and J by 2 bases. CDR3 in amino acids: CASNLGGTGAQETQYF. The DNA for the CDR3 is TGCGCCAGCAATTTGGGAGGGACAGGGGCACAAGAGACCCAGTACTTC.

This clone was counted a few times. The V and J genes are TRBV30 and TRBJ1-1, with 8 bases lining up with TRBD1. The V and J ends lost 7 bases and 10 bases, in that order; junction bases with no gene match: 11. Germline lookup yields CDR1 GTSNPN and CDR2 SVGIG (reference sequence). The CDR3 has 12 residues. The CDR3 bases are TGTGCCTATGACAGGGGCTTTTCAACAGCTTTCTTT. As protein: CAYDRGFSTAFF.

The chain has TRBV5-5 and TRBJ2-3, with 12 positions matching TRBD2. This CDR3 spans 17 amino acids. Trimming cost V 0 bases and J 4 bases; bases outside gene matches: 6. Germline V gene lookup returns CDR1 SGHKS and CDR2 YYEKEE (reference sequence). This CDR3 reads CASSLELAGGISDTQYF. The CDR3 DNA sequence: TGTGCCAGCAGCTTGGAACTAGCGGGAGGCATCTCAGATACGCAGTATTTT.

The V call is TRBV30, the J call TRBJ2-5, with 14 bases that match TRBD2. The CDR3 sequence is 15 residues long. The V gene end was trimmed by 3 bases and the J gene end by 2 bases; junction bases not matched to a gene: 2. CDR1 and CDR2 from the germline V gene are GTSNPN and SVGIG (reference sequence). CDR3 bases: TGTGCCTGGAGAAGGACTAGCGGGGGGCAAGAGACCCAGTACTTC. Translated, it gives CAWRRTSGGQETQYF.

The chain couples TRBV6-1 to TRBJ2-5; weak D call: TRBD1 (6 bases). V gave up 7 bases and J gave up 5 bases, with 20 bases separating them. The length of the CDR3 is 15 residues. The V gene's germline CDR1 is MNHNS and CDR2 SASEGT. In DNA form, the CDR3 reads TGTGCCAGCACTACAGGGATAGGTGGGCGGGAGACCCAGTACTTC. Encoded protein: CASTTGIGGRETQYF.

This chain connects TRBV27 to TRBJ2-1, with D possibly being TRBD1 (5 bases). Germline V gene sequence: CDR1 MNHEY, CDR2 SMNVEV (reference sequence). The CDR3 contains 13 residues. The ends were cut back, 5 bases at V and 2 bases at J, with 7 bases in the middle. The CDR3 here is CASSHRPYNEQFF. The CDR3 bases are TGTGCCAGCAGTCACAGGCCCTACAATGAGCAGTTCTTC.

This chain uses TRBV19 with TRBJ1-1; maybe TRBD1 (5 bases). V dropped 8 bases and J dropped 4 bases, with 11 bases sitting between them. The CDR3 is made up of 12 amino acids. CDR1 is LNHDA and CDR2 is SQIVND in the germline V gene (reference sequence). The CDR3 DNA follows: TGTGCCAGTGATTGGGGCGGCACTGAAGCTTTCTTT. This encodes CASDWGGTEAFF.

The rearrangement uses TRBV6-1 and TRBJ2-4; D not certain. V was pared by 1 base and J by 0 bases, with 10 bases between. The length of the CDR3 is 16 residues. Germline assignment: CDR1 MNHNS and CDR2 SASEGT. DNA of the CDR3: TGTGCCAGCAGTGAAGGAATGCTATTAGCCAAAAACATTCAGTACTTC. The encoded protein is CASSEGMLLAKNIQYF.

V is TRBV19 and J is TRBJ2-1, with 9 bases lining up with TRBD2. The CDR3 covers 16 residues. Per the germline V gene, CDR1 is LNHDA and CDR2 is SQIVND (reference sequence). The J segment lost 7 bases and the V segment lost 4 bases, leaving 11 bases of the junction unmatched. The chain's CDR3 is CASSKTRRGGQNEQFF. CDR3 bases: TGTGCCAGTAGTAAAACTCGGCGGGGGGGCCAAAATGAGCAGTTCTTC.

The chain employs TRBV10-3 and TRBJ2-5, with 10 bases that match TRBD1. V shed 3 bases and J 3 bases; nucleotides not matched to a gene: 7. CDR1 is ENHRY, CDR2 SYGVKD, per germline. The CDR3 is 16 residues long. The CDR3 region has the DNA TGTGCCATCAGTGACCTCGGACAGGGGGGGGAAGAGACCCAGTACTTC. Protein sequence: CAISDLGQGGEETQYF.

The gene calls are TRBV6-4 and TRBJ2-6; D possibly corresponds to TRBD1 (6 bases). Germline CDR1 and CDR2: MRHNA and SNTAGT. V was cut by 5 bases and J by 0 bases, with 14 bases left in between. This CDR3 contains 17 residues. Here the CDR3 DNA reads TGTGCCAGCAGTAAGACAGGCTCCAGCTCTGGGGCCAACGTCCTGACTTTC. Amino acids: CASSKTGSSSGANVLTF.

The rearrangement joins TRBV7-9 to TRBJ1-1, with 7 positions matching TRBD1. The CDR3 loop spans 19 amino acids. J lost 0 bases, V lost 5 bases, and 18 bases had no gene match. CDR1 is SEHNR and CDR2 is FQNEAQ in the germline V gene (reference sequence). The DNA for the CDR3 is TGTGCCAGCAGCATTTACGGGCGGGGACAGTGGAGAATGAACACTGAAGCTTTCTTT. Its protein product is CASSIYGRGQWRMNTEAFF.

The chain combines TRBV28 with TRBJ2-7; D is possibly TRBD2 (6 bases). Germline-derived CDR1 and CDR2 are MDHEN and SYDVKM. Between the trimmed V and J ends, which lost 3 bases and 5 bases, there was a span of 14 bases. This CDR3 region has 14 residues. CDR3 residues: CASSLGGVRDEQYF. The CDR3 DNA reads as TGTGCCAGCAGTTTGGGGGGAGTTCGGGACGAGCAGTACTTC.

The V and J genes are TRBV19 and TRBJ1-1, with D tentatively TRBD1 (5 bases). CDR3 length equals 12 residues. Germline V gene data show CDR1 as LNHDA and CDR2 as SQIVND (reference sequence). Between the trimmed V and J ends, which lost 3 bases and 4 bases, there was a span of 6 bases. The CDR3 protein is CASSIQGTEAFF. CDR3 bases: TGTGCCAGTAGTATCCAGGGCACTGAAGCTTTCTTT.

This clone was found a few times. This rearrangement joins TRBV6-1 to TRBJ2-7; weak D call: TRBD1 (6 bases). The CDR3 consists of 18 residues. From germline, CDR1 is MNHNS and CDR2 SASEGT. The V gene lost 1 base and the J gene lost 4 bases, with 23 bases spanning the gap. For the CDR3, the DNA is TGTGCCAGCAGTGAAGTAGGGCGTGGCAGGGGATGGTTATACGAGCAGTACTTC. Its translation: CASSEVGRGRGWLYEQYF.

This chain uses TRBV5-1 with TRBJ2-5; tentative D call: TRBD1 (7 bases). The length of the CDR3 is 14 residues. V was trimmed by 0 bases and J by 4 bases, leaving 10 bases between them. Germline CDR1 SGHRS, CDR2 YFSETQ. CDR3 in DNA: TGCGCCAGCAGCTTGGGCCAGGGGGGAGAGACCCAGTACTTC. Translated: CASSLGQGGETQYF. Complete variable domain (other parts from reference TRBV5-1 and TRBJ2-5): KAGVTQTPRYLIKTRGQQVTLSCSPISGHRSVSWYQQTPGQGLQFLFEYFSETQRNKGNFPGRFSGRQFSNSRSEMNVSTLELGDSALYLCASSLGQGGETQYFGPGTRLLVL.

The J gene is TRBJ1-2, the V gene TRBV5-5; no clear D. The germline CDR1 and CDR2 sequences are SGHKS and YYEKEE (reference sequence). V was pared by 4 bases and J by 5 bases, with 12 bases between. CDR3 length: 13 residues. CDR3 in amino acids: CASSPDRGYGYTF. CDR3 DNA sequence: TGTGCCAGCAGCCCCGATCGGGGATATGGCTACACCTTC. The entire variable domain, with the rest obtained from reference TRBV5-5 and TRBJ1-2, is as follows: DAGVTQSPTHLIKTRGQQVTLRCSPISGHKSVSWYQQVLGQGPQFIFQYYEKEERGRGNFPDRFSARQFPNYSSELNVNALLLGDSALYLCASSPDRGYGYTFGSGTRLTVV.

The chain joins TRBV5-6 to TRBJ1-1; tentative D call: TRBD1 (5 bases). The CDR3 has 17 residues. The V end was cut by 5 bases, the J end by 2 bases, with 22 bases between. Germline values: CDR1 SGHDT, CDR2 YYEEEE. This chain's CDR3 is CASSFPLGAAINTEAFF. Here the CDR3 DNA reads TGTGCCAGCAGTTTTCCCCTTGGGGCAGCCATAAACACTGAAGCTTTCTTT.

The chain is built from TRBV6-5 and TRBJ1-5; D might be TRBD1 (6 bases). The CDR3 is 15 amino acids. The germline V gene has CDR1 MNHEY and CDR2 SVGAGI. Deletions cut 4 bases from V and 0 bases from J, with 10 bases between. CDR3 region: CASSSDRTSNQPQHF. The CDR3 DNA follows: TGTGCCAGCAGTTCGGACAGAACTAGCAATCAGCCCCAGCATTTT.

The rearrangement joins TRBV10-3 to TRBJ2-3; D not certain. The V and J ends lost 3 bases and 0 bases respectively, with 10 bases between them. Germline V gene data show CDR1 as ENHRY and CDR2 as SYGVKD. CDR3 length: 15 residues. The CDR3 reads CAISDPNNSTDTQYF. DNA of the CDR3: TGTGCCATCAGTGACCCTAATAATAGCACAGATACGCAGTATTTT.

V is TRBV6-1 and J is TRBJ1-3; D might be TRBD1 (5 bases). Germline lookup yields CDR1 MNHNS and CDR2 SASEGT. The CDR3 length is 14 residues. Trimming removed 6 bases at V and 3 bases at J, with 12 bases between. The CDR3 nucleotides are TGTGCCAGCAGCACCGTGGGGGGTGGAAACACCATATATTTT. Protein sequence: CASSTVGGGNTIYF.

V is TRBV6-1 and J is TRBJ2-7; D perhaps matches TRBD1 (6 bases). This CDR3 comprises 17 residues. V dropped 3 bases and J dropped 6 bases, with 24 bases sitting between them. Germline CDR1 and CDR2: MNHNS and SASEGT. CDR3: CASSDPRTVPTSLEQYF. The DNA for the CDR3 is TGTGCCAGCAGTGACCCCCGGACAGTCCCTACGTCTCTCGAGCAGTACTTC.

This chain connects TRBV5-4 to TRBJ2-7; D may be TRBD1 (6 bases). The CDR3 extends over 15 amino acids. Looked up from germline, CDR1 is SGHNT and CDR2 is YYREEE (reference sequence). Trimming shortened V by 2 bases and J by 0 bases, and 12 bases separated the two germline ends. The CDR3 loop is CASSFSRDNSYEQYF. The CDR3 DNA sequence: TGTGCCAGCAGCTTTTCAAGGGACAACTCCTACGAGCAGTACTTC.

This clone was observed once. V is TRBV2 and J is TRBJ2-1; TRBD2 agrees at 8 bases. Germline lookup yields CDR1 SNHLY and CDR2 FYNNEI. The CDR3 is made up of 16 amino acids. The junction had 16 bases not matched to a gene; V was cut back by 8 bases and J by 7 bases. The CDR3: CASWTRGGERGNEQFF. In DNA, the CDR3 is TGTGCCAGCTGGACCCGGGGGGGGGAGCGCGGGAATGAGCAGTTCTTC.

This clone was recorded only once. The chain has TRBV7-8 and TRBJ2-2; D remains unclear. CDR1 SGHVS and CDR2 FQNEAQ come from the germline V gene. The CDR3 runs to 14 residues. Trimming took 2 bases from V and 6 from J, leaving 10 bases between them. The DNA of the CDR3 is TGTGCCAGCAGCTTAAGGAGAGACTCCGGGGAGCTGTTTTTT. It translates to CASSLRRDSGELFF.

This chain links TRBV6-1 with TRBJ2-7; D not certain. V dropped 6 bases and J dropped 3 bases, with 9 bases sitting between them. Germline V gives CDR1 MNHNS, CDR2 SASEGT. The CDR3 sequence is 12 residues long. CDR3 loop: CASSLADYEQYF. The DNA for the CDR3 is TGTGCCAGCAGCCTCGCGGACTACGAGCAGTACTTC.

The V gene is TRBV27, the J gene TRBJ2-7, with D possibly matching TRBD1 (5 bases). The V gene's germline CDR1 is MNHEY and CDR2 SMNVEV (reference sequence). CDR3 length: 14 amino acids. With 5 bases removed from V and 4 bases from J, the gap between germline ends came to 15 bases. CDR3 loop: CASSPQGHSYEQYF. In DNA form, the CDR3 reads TGTGCCAGCAGTCCCCAAGGACATTCGTACGAGCAGTACTTC.

V usage is TRBV18 and J usage is TRBJ1-2; 7 bases map to TRBD1. The CDR3 has 14 amino acids. The trim removed 0 bases at V and 4 bases at J, leaving 2 bases unmatched. From germline, CDR1 is KGHSH and CDR2 LQKENI. In DNA form, the CDR3 reads TGTGCCAGCTCACCACCGGGACAGAGCTATGGCTACACCTTC. This translates into CASSPPGQSYGYTF.